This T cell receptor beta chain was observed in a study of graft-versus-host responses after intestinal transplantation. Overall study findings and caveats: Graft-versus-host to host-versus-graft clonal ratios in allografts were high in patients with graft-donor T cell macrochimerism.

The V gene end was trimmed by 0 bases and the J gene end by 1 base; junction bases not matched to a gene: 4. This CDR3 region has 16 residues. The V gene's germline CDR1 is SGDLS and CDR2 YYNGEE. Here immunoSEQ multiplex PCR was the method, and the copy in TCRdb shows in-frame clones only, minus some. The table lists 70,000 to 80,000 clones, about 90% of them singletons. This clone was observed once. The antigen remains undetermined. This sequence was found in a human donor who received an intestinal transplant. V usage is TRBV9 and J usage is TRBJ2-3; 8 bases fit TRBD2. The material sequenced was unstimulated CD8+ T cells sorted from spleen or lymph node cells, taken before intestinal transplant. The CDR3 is CASSVAGGRGTDTQYF. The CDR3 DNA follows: TGTGCCAGCAGCGTAGCGGGGGGGCGGGGCACAGATACGCAGTATTTT.